One T cell receptor (beta chain) is described in this entry. The target antigen is unknown. Amplification yielded TCR beta CDR3 regions, with RNA transcripts as the source. The study used the HTBI primer set for a first-round RT-PCR of the TCR CDR3. TCRdb analysed the multiplex PCR reads with MiXCR anew, one entry per CDR3 protein. The table has roughly 840,000 distinct CDR3 sequences, around 38% seen once. The germline CDR1 and CDR2 sequences are SGHDN and FVKESK. CDR3 size: 17 residues. Trimming removed 1 base from V and 4 bases from J, with 14 bases in between. The sample comes from a study of T cells in Graves' hyperthyroidism and ophthalmopathy. Study context: At the time of initial diagnosis and before any treatment, peripheral blood was collected. Study conclusions and caveats: Blood shared most expanded thyroid clonotypes above 0.001. Ophthalmopathy could be told apart from stable hyperthyroidism with a 13 V-J model.

Pregnant or lactating patients were excluded, as were those with uncontrolled infection or other autoimmune disease. V usage is TRBV14 and J usage is TRBJ1-6, with D possibly matching TRBD1 (6 bases). This clonotype originated in a man aged 18-30 years with Graves' hyperthyroidism. Sample: blood. This CDR3 reads CASSQAPFQGYNSPLHF. In DNA, the CDR3 is TGTGCCAGCAGCCAAGCCCCTTTTCAGGGGTATAATTCACCCCTCCACTTT.